This entry features one T cell receptor (beta chain) sequence. This sample was included in a study of T cells expressing NK-cell markers. For each CDR3 protein, TCRdb gives one entry from its re-call of the 5' RACE reads, without DNA. This table lists around 280,000 distinct CDR3 sequences. This CDR3 is built from 15 residues. Germline V gives CDR1 SQVTM, CDR2 ANQGSEA. The chain carries TRBV29-1 and TRBJ2-1. Source material: blood T cells: a sorted CD56 or NKG2C T cell subset, CD4+ or CD8+ T cells, or bulk PBMC T cells (not recorded which). This TCR came from a man younger than 30 in good health. The CDR3 sequence is CSVHERESSYNEQFF.